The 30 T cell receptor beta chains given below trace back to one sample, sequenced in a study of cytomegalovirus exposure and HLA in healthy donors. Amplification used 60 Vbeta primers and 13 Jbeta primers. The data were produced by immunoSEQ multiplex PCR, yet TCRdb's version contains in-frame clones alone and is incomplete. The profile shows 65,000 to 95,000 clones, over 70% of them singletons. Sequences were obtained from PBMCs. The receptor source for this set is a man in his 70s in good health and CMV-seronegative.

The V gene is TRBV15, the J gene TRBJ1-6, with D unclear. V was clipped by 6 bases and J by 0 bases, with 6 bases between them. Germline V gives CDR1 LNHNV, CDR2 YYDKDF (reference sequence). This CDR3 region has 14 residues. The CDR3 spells CATRSHSYNSPLHF. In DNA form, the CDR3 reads TGTGCCACCAGGAGTCACTCCTATAATTCACCCCTCCACTTT. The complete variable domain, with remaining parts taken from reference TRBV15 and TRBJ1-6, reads DAMVIQNPRYQVTQFGKPVTLSCSQTLNHNVMYWYQQKSSQAPKLLFHYYDKDFNNEADTPDNFQSRRPNTSFCFLDIRSPGLGDTAMYLCATRSHSYNSPLHFGNGTRLTVT.

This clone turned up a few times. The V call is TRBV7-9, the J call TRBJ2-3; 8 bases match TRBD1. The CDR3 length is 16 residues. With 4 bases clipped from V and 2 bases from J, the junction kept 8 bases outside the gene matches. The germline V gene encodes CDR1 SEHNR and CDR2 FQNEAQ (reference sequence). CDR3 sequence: CASSSYRGSDTDTQYF. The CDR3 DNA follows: TGTGCCAGCAGCTCCTACAGGGGGTCTGACACAGATACGCAGTATTTT.

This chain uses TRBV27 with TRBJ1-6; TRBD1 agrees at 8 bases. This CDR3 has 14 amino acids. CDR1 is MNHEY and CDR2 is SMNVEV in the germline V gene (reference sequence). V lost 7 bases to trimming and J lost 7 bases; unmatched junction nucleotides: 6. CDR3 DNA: TGTGCCAGCACCCCGGGACAGGAGAATTCACCCCTCCACTTT. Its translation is CASTPGQENSPLHF.

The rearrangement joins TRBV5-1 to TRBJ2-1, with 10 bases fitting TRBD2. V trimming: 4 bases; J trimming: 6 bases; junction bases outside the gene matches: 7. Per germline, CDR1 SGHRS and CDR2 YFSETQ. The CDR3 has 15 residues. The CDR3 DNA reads TGCGCCAGCAGCCTTCTAGCGGGAGCAGGCAATGAGCAGTTCTTC. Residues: CASSLLAGAGNEQFF. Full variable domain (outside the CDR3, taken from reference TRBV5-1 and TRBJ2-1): KAGVTQTPRYLIKTRGQQVTLSCSPISGHRSVSWYQQTPGQGLQFLFEYFSETQRNKGNFPGRFSGRQFSNSRSEMNVSTLELGDSALYLCASSLLAGAGNEQFFGPGTRLTVL.

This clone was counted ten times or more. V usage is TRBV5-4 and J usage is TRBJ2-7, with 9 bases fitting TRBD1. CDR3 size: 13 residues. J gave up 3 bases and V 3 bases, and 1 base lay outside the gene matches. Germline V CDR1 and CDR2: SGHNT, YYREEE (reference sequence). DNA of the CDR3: TGTGCCAGCAGCTGGGGACAGGGCTACGAGCAGTACTTC. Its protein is CASSWGQGYEQYF.

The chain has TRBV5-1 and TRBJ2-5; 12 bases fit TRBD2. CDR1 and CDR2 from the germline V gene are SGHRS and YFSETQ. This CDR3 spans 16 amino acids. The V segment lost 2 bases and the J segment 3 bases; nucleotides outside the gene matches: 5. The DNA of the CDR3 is TGCGCCAGCAGCTTATACGCTAGCGGGAGGGAAGAGACCCAGTACTTC. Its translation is CASSLYASGREETQYF.

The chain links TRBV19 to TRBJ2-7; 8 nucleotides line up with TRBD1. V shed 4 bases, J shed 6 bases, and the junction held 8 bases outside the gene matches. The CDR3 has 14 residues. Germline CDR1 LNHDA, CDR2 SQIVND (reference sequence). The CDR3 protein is CASSTGTGLSEQYF. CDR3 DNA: TGTGCCAGTAGTACCGGGACAGGCCTCTCCGAGCAGTACTTC.

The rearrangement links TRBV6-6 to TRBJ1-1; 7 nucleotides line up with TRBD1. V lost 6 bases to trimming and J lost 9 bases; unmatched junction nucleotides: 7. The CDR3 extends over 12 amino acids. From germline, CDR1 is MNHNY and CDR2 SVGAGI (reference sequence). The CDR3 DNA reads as TGTGCCAGCAGACTTGGGACAGCACAAGCTTTCTTT. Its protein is CASRLGTAQAFF.

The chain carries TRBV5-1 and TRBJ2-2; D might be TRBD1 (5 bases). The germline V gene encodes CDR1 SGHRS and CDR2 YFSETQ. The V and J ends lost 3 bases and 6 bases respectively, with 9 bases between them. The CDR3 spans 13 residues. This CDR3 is CASSSQAPGELFF. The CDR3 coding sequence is TGCGCCAGCAGCTCACAGGCGCCCGGGGAGCTGTTTTTT. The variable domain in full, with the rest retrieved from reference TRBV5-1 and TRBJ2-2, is KAGVTQTPRYLIKTRGQQVTLSCSPISGHRSVSWYQQTPGQGLQFLFEYFSETQRNKGNFPGRFSGRQFSNSRSEMNVSTLELGDSALYLCASSSQAPGELFFGEGSRLTVL.

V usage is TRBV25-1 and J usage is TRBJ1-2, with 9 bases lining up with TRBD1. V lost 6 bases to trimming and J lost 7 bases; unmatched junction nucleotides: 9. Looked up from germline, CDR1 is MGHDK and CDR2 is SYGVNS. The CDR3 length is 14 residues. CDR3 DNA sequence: TGTGCCAGCAGGAGGACAGGGGATTATTTTGGCTACACCTTC. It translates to CASRRTGDYFGYTF.

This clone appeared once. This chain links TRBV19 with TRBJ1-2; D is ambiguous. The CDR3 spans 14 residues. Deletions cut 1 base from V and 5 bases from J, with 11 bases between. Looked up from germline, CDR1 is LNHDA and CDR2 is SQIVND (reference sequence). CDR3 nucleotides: TGTGCCAGTAGTATAGGTAGCTTCGTTTATGGCTACACCTTC. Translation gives CASSIGSFVYGYTF.

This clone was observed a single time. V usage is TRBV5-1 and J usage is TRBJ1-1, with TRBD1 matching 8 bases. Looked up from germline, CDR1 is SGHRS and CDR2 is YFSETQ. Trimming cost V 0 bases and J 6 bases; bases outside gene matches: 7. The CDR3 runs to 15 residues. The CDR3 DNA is TGCGCCAGCAGCTTGGTTTCAGGGGGCGTTTCTGAAGCTTTCTTT. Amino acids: CASSLVSGGVSEAFF.

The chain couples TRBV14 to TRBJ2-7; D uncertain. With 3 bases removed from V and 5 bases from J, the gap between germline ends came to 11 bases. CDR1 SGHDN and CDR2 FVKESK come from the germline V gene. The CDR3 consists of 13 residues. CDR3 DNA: TGTGCCAGCAGCCAGGGTAACAGCCACGAGCAGTACTTC. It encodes CASSQGNSHEQYF.

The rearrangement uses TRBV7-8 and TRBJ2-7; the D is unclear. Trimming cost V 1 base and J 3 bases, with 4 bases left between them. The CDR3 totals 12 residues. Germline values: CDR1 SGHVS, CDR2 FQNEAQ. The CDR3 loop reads CASSLVGYEQYF. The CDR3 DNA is TGTGCCAGCAGCTTAGTCGGCTACGAGCAGTACTTC. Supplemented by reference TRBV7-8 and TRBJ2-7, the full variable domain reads GAGVSQSPRYKVAKRGQDVALRCDPISGHVSLFWYQQALGQGPEFLTYFQNEAQLDKSGLPSDRFFAERPEGSVSTLKIQRTQQEDSAVYLCASSLVGYEQYFGPGTRLTVT.

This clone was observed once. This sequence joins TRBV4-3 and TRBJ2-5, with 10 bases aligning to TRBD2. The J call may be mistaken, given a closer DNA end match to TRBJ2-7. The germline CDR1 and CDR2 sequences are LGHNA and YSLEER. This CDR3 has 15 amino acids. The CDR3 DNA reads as TGCGCCAGCAGCCGCACAACTAGCGGGACGGGCGAGCAGTACTTC. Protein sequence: CASSRTTSGTGEQYF.

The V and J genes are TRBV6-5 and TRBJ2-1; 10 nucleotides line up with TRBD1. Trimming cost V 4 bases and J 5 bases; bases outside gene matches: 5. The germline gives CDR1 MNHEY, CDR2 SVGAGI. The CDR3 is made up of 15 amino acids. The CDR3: CASSSPGTGDNEQFF. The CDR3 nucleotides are TGTGCCAGCAGTTCTCCCGGGACAGGGGACAATGAGCAGTTCTTC.

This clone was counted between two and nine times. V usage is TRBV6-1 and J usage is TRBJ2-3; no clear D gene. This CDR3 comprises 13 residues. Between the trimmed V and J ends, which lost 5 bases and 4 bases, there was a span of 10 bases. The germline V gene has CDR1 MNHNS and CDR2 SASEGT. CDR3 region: CASSLVRADTQYF. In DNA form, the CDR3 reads TGTGCCAGCAGTTTAGTTCGCGCAGATACGCAGTATTTT.

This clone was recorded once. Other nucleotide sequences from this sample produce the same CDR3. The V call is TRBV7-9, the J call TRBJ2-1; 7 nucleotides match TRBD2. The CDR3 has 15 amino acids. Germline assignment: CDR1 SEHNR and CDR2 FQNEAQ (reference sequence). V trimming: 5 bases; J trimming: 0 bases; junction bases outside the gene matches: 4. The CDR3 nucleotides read TGTGCCAGCAGCCCGCGGGGGAGCTCCTACAATGAGCAGTTCTTC. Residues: CASSPRGSSYNEQFF.

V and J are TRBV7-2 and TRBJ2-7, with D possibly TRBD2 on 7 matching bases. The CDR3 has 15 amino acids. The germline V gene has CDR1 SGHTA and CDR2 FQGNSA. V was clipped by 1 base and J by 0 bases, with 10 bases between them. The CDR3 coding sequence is TGTGCCAGCAGCTTAGTTGGGGGGGCCTCCTACGAGCAGTACTTC. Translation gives CASSLVGGASYEQYF.

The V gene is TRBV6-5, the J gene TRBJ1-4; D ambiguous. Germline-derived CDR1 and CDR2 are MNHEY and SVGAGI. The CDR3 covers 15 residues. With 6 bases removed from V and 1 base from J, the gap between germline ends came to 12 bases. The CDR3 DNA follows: TGTGCCAGCAGCCGAGACACCCGAACTAATGAAAAACTGTTTTTT. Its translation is CASSRDTRTNEKLFF.

The CDR3 here is CSAFVGIGGAGYGYTF. CDR3 nucleotides: TGCAGCGCCTTCGTGGGGATTGGGGGAGCGGGCTATGGCTACACCTTC. This sequence joins TRBV29-1 and TRBJ1-2; tentatively, D is TRBD1 (5 bases). Trimming removed 7 bases from V and 4 bases from J, with 25 bases in between. The CDR3 sequence is 16 residues long. Germline CDR1 is SQVTM and CDR2 is ANQGSEA. Supplemented by reference TRBV29-1 and TRBJ1-2, the full variable domain reads SAVISQKPSRDICQRGTSLTIQCQVDSQVTMMFWYRQQPGQSLTLIATANQGSEATYESGFVIDKFPISRPNLTFSTLTVSNMSPEDSSIYLCSAFVGIGGAGYGYTFGSGTRLTVV.

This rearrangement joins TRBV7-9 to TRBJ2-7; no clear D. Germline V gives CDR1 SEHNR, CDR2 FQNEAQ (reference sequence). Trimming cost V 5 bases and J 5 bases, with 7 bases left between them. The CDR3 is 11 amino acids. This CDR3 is CASSPRDEQYF. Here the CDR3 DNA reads TGTGCCAGCAGCCCTCGGGACGAGCAGTACTTC.

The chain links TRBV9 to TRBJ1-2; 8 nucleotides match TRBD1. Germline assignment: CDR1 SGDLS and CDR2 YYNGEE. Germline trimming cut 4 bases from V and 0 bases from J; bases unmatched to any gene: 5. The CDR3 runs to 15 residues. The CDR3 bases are TGTGCCAGCAGCACCCGACAGGGGACTAACTATGGCTACACCTTC. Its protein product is CASSTRQGTNYGYTF.

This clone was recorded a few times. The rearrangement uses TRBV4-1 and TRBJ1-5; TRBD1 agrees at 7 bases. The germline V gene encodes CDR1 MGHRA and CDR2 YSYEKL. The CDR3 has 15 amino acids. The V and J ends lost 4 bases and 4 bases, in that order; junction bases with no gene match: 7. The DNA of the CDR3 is TGCGCCAGCAGCCGACAGGGATTATGGAATCAGCCCCAGCATTTT. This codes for CASSRQGLWNQPQHF.

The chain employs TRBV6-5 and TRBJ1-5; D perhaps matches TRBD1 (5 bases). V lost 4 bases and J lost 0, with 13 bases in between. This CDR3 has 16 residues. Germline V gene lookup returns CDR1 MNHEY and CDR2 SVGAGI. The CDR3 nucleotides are TGTGCCAGCAGTTTAACAGGTCTGAATAGCAATCAGCCCCAGCATTTT. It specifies CASSLTGLNSNQPQHF.

CDR3 loop: CASSLSQGDYGYTF. CDR3 bases: TGTGCCAGCAGTTTAAGCCAGGGTGACTATGGCTACACCTTC. The chain is built from TRBV27 and TRBJ1-2; weak D call: TRBD1 (5 bases). The CDR3 contains 14 residues. Trimming took off 2 bases at V and 3 bases at J, with 10 bases between the two ends. Germline V gives CDR1 MNHEY, CDR2 SMNVEV (reference sequence).

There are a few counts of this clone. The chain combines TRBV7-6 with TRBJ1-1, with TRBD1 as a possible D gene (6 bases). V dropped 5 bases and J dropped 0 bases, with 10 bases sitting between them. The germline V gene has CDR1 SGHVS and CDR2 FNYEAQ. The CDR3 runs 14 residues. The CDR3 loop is CASSPGQLNTEAFF. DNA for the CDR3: TGTGCCAGCAGCCCAGGACAGCTGAACACTGAAGCTTTCTTT.

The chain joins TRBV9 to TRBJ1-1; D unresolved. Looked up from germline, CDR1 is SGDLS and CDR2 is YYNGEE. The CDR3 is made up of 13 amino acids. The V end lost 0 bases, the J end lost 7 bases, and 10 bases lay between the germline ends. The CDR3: CASSVDETYEAFF. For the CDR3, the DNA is TGTGCCAGCAGCGTAGACGAGACTTATGAAGCTTTCTTT.

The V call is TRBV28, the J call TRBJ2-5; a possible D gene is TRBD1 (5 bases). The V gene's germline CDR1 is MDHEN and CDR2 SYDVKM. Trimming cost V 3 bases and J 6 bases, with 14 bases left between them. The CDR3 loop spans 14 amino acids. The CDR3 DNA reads TGTGCCAGCAGTTTTAAAGGGGTGGGGAAGACCCAGTACTTC. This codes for CASSFKGVGKTQYF. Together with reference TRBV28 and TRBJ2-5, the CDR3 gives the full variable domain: DVKVTQSSRYLVKRTGEKVFLECVQDMDHENMFWYRQDPGLGLRLIYFSYDVKMKEKGDIPEGYSVSREKKERFSLILESASTNQTSMYLCASSFKGVGKTQYFGPGTRLLVL.

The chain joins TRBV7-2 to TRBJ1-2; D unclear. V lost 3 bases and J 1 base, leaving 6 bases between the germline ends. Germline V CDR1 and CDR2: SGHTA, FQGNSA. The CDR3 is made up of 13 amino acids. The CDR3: CASSFGDNYGYTF. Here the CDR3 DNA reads TGTGCCAGCAGCTTCGGGGATAACTATGGCTACACCTTC.